This T cell receptor beta chain comes out of a study of T cells expressing NK-cell markers. Study summary: Sorted T-cell subsets CD3+CD56+NKG2C+, CD3+CD56+NKG2C- and CD3+CD56-NKG2C+ were TCR beta-sequenced.

The CDR3 extends over 17 amino acids. From germline, CDR1 is MGHRA and CDR2 YSYEKL. Regarding this clonotype: Its antigen is unknown.

5'RACE template switching with UMIs produced the TCR beta cDNA. After re-calling the 5' RACE reads, TCRdb lists one entry per CDR3 protein, DNA absent. The ten top clones account for roughly 10%, within a sample of about 390,000 distinct CDR3 sequences. Overall study results and limits: In several donors, dominant clonotypes made up roughly 25-60.1% of CD3+CD56-NKG2C+ cells. In 5 or 6 donors, dominant CD3+CD56+NKG2C+ clonotypes ranked among the top 10 CD8+ clonotypes.

V and J are TRBV4-1 and TRBJ1-1. Input material: blood T cells: a sorted CD56 or NKG2C T cell subset, CD4+ or CD8+ T cells, or bulk PBMC T cells (not recorded which). This receptor was identified in a woman aged 50 to 60 in good health. CDR3 sequence: CASSQERGAKGNTEAFF.